This TCR beta chain was captured in a study of cytomegalovirus exposure and HLA in healthy donors. Study summary: In an earlier analysis, some 110 million unique TCR beta sequences were found from some 200 million T cells.

Trimming pared 6 bases from V and 0 bases from J, leaving 15 bases between. The CDR3 runs to 16 residues. Per the germline V gene, CDR1 is KGHSH and CDR2 is LQKENI. General observations from the study: Upon later analysis, HLA-associated TCR beta chains proved more clonally expanded than other, equally common chains.

Researchers ran the PCR with 60 Vbeta and 13 Jbeta primers. Some clones are missing from TCRdb's copy, which holds only in-frame ones; the method was immunoSEQ multiplex PCR. This table holds more than 80,000 clones, roughly 82% found once. Details on this clone: Antigen unknown.

The chain has TRBV18 and TRBJ1-3; no reliable D call. The sequenced material came from PBMCs. The receptor was derived from a human donor in good health. The CDR3 protein is CASSSSPGSSGNTIYF. CDR3 nucleotides: TGTGCCAGCTCTTCCTCTCCGGGGAGCTCTGGAAACACCATATATTTT.